This T cell receptor (beta chain) is drawn from a study of cytomegalovirus exposure and HLA in healthy donors. Study as a whole: Out of fewer than 400 genotyped donors, less than 90% belonged to the Caucasian-associated ancestry cluster. General study points: Reports credit the classifier with highly specific, highly sensitive diagnosis of cytomegalovirus status.

In regard to this clone: The antigen is not known.

The germline CDR1 and CDR2 sequences are MNHEY and SMNVEV (reference sequence). Unmatched junction bases numbered 14, after V lost 3 bases and J lost 4 bases. The CDR3 loop spans 17 amino acids. A multiplex PCR was run with 60 Vbeta primers and 13 Jbeta primers. Using immunoSEQ multiplex PCR, the repertoire was profiled, and TCRdb retains in-frame clones only, with some absent. The profile shows 150,000 to 200,000 clones, 70% to 80% of them singletons. This chain uses TRBV27 with TRBJ2-7; 8 positions match TRBD1. This TCR was sampled from a man between 25 and 39 years old in good health and CMV-seropositive. The sequenced sample consisted of PBMCs. CDR3 sequence reads: CASSFLGAGGAEYEQYF. The CDR3 DNA reads TGTGCCAGCAGTTTTTTAGGGGCAGGGGGCGCGGAGTACGAGCAGTACTTC.